The sequence of this T cell receptor beta chain was determined in a study of neoadjuvant anti-PD-1 for oral cavity cancer. Across the whole study: Patients without progression got a fourth dose around day 43. Findings and caveats of the study: Non-responders to neoadjuvant nivolumab had significantly more clonal PBMC T cells than responders. Pretreatment Treg/Th17 ratio correlated inversely with post-treatment tumor clonality. With a few patients per group, TCR findings need larger cohorts.

A few counts support this clone. Its antigen is as yet unknown. The germline V gene has CDR1 LNHDA and CDR2 SQIVND (reference sequence). With 5 bases clipped from V and 5 bases from J, the junction kept 7 bases outside the gene matches. The length of the CDR3 is 15 residues. Measured with immunoSEQ multiplex PCR; TCRdb has only the in-frame clones, and not every one. The sample has more than 13,000 clones, 70% seen once. The clonotype originates from a person aged 40 to 85 with oral cavity squamous cell carcinoma. The chain uses TRBV19 and TRBJ2-2; 8 positions agree with TRBD2. The material sequenced was PBMCs, taken before nivolumab (anti-PD-1) treatment. This chain's CDR3 is CASSSTSVGTGELFF. In nucleotides, the CDR3 is TGTGCCAGTAGTTCGACTAGCGTAGGTACCGGGGAGCTGTTTTTT.